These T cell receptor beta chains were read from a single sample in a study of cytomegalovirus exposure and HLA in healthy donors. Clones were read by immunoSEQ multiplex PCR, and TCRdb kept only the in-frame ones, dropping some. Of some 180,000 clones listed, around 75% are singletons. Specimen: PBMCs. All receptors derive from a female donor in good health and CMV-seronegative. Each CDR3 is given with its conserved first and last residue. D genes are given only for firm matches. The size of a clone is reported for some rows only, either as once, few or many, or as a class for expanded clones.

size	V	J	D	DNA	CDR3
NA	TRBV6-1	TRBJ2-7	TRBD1	TGTGCCAGCAGTGAAGGGGCTGGACAGGTTGCCTACGAGCAGTACTTC	CASSEGAGQVAYEQYF
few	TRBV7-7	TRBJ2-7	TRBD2	TGTGCTAGCAGCCCTGGGGCTAGCGGGAGGGCTGAGGACGAGCAGTACTTC	CASSPGASGRAEDEQYF
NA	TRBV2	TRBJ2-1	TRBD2	TGTGCCAGCAGTGATCTTCGGGGGGGCCGTATAAAGTTCTTC	CASSDLRGGRIKFF
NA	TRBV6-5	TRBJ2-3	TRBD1	TGTGCCAGCAGTTTCCGGGACAGGGGGAATACGCAGTATTTT	CASSFRDRGNTQYF
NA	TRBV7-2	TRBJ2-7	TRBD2	TGTGCCAGCAGCTCGTACGTGGGAGGGTCCTACGAGCAGTACTTC	CASSSYVGGSYEQYF
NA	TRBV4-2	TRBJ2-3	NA	TGTGCCAGCAGCCAAGAGGAGCGGGATACGCAGTATTTT	CASSQEERDTQYF
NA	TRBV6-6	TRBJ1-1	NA	TGTGCCAGCAGTTACGCGGTAAGCCTCACTGAAGCTTTCTTT	CASSYAVSLTEAFF
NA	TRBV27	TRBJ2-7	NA	TGTGCCAGCAGTTCTCTGCGGGGTCCCTACGAGCAGTACTTC	CASSSLRGPYEQYF
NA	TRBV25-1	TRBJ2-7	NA	TGTGCCAGCAGTGAAGAGGGACACCCCCACGAGCAGTACTTC	CASSEEGHPHEQYF
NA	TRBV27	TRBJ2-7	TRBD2	TGTGCCACCCAGGGGCTAGGAGCTAGCGGGGGCTACGAGCAGTACTTC	CATQGLGASGGYEQYF
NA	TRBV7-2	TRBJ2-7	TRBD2	TGTGCCAGCACCGGACTAGCTTCGTCCTACGAGCAGTACTTC	CASTGLASSYEQYF
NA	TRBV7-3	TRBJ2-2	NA	TGTGCCAGCAGCCAACAGGGTTCCGGGGAGCTGTTTTTT	CASSQQGSGELFF
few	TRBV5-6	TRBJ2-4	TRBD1	TGTGCCAGCAGCCAAGGACAGGGGTGGGTAGCCCGGGCGAAAAACATTCAGTACTTC	CASSQGQGWVARAKNIQYF
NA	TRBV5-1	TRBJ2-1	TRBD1	TGCGCCAGCAGCTACCAACAGGGGACCCACAATGAGCAGTTCTTC	CASSYQQGTHNEQFF
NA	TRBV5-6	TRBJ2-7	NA	TGTGCCAGCAGCTCACTCAAGGGGGCCTACGAGCAGTACTTC	CASSSLKGAYEQYF
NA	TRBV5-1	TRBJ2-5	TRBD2	TGCGCCAGCAGCTTGGGCGGGAGGGAAGAGACCCAGTACTTC	CASSLGGREETQYF
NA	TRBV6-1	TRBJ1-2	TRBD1	TGTGCCAGCAGCGACAGGGGGGGCTATGGCTACACCTTC	CASSDRGGYGYTF
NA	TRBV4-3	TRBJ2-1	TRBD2	TGCGCCAGCAGTCTCGGACTAGCGGGAGTCTATGAGCAGTTCTTC	CASSLGLAGVYEQFF
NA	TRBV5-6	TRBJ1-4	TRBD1	TGTGCCAGCAGCTCCAGGGGGATGGGTGAAAAACTGTTTTTT	CASSSRGMGEKLFF
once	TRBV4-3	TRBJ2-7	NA	TGCGCCAGCAGCCAAGGACTGGATACCTACGAGCAGTACTTC	CASSQGLDTYEQYF
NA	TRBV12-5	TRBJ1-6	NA	TGTGCCCAGGCGTGGTCACCCCTCCACTTT	CAQAWSPLHF
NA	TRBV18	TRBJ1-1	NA	TGTGCCAGCTCACCCACAGGCATGAACACTGAAGCTTTCTTT	CASSPTGMNTEAFF
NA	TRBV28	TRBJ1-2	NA	TGTGCCAGCAGTCCAACGGGACACGGCTACACCTTC	CASSPTGHGYTF
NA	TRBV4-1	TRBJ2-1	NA	TGCGCCAGCAGCCTAGGCGGCTTTTACAATGAGCAGTTCTTC	CASSLGGFYNEQFF
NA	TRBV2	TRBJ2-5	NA	TGTGCCAGCAGTGTCCTTAGCGGTGAGACCCAGTACTTC	CASSVLSGETQYF
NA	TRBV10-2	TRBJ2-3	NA	TGCGCCAGCAGTGAGGGGGGGGATACGCAGTATTTT	CASSEGGDTQYF
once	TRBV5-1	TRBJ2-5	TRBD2	TGCGCCAGCAGCTTGCTTAGCGGGGGGCAAGAGACCCAGTACTTC	CASSLLSGGQETQYF
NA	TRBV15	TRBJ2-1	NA	TGTGCCACCCCACCGCCCCCCCGGAGCACCTACAATGAGCAGTTCTTC	CATPPPPRSTYNEQFF